This record looks at one T cell receptor beta chain sequence and its context. Using immunoSEQ multiplex PCR, the repertoire was profiled, and TCRdb retains in-frame clones only, with some absent. This table holds approximately 300,000 clones, 87% found once. The sample is drawn from a study of blood T cell repertoires in COVID-19. Turning to the study itself: T cells, B-cell-depleted T cells, or PBMCs provided the cDNA or gDNA that served as material.

The CDR3 contains 15 residues. The germline gives CDR1 SNHLY, CDR2 FYNNEI. V lost 4 bases to trimming and J lost 5 bases, with 14 bases between them. Cohorts were assigned according to the clinical history that participants reported. The V and J genes are TRBV2 and TRBJ2-2; D might be TRBD1 (6 bases). The source of this sequence is a woman aged 25 to 45 who had recovered from COVID-19. The sample taken for sequencing was PBMCs or T cells enriched from blood (not recorded which). Written as DNA, the CDR3 is TGTGCCAGCAGTGGTAATAACAGGGAAACCGGGGAGCTGTTTTTT. Residues: CASSGNNRETGELFF. The complete variable domain, with remaining parts taken from reference TRBV2 and TRBJ2-2, reads EPEVTQTPSHQVTQMGQEVILRCVPISNHLYFYWYRQILGQKVEFLVSFYNNEISEKSEIFDDQFSVERPDGSNFTLKIRSTKLEDSAMYFCASSGNNRETGELFFGEGSRLTVL.